The 29 T cell receptor beta chains listed next were all sequenced from one sample in a study of blood T cells in healthy people across ages. Combining a sample-barcoded 5' primer with a J-beta primer mix, a second PCR ran for roughly 7 to 12 cycles. Each CDR3 protein gets one entry after TCRdb re-called the 5' RACE reads with MiXCR. The sample comprises some 700,000 distinct CDR3 sequences, about 40% of which are singletons, and under 25% rests with the top ten. Specimen: blood. The receptors here all came from a woman aged 55-69 years in good health.

Many counts were recorded for this clonotype. The chain links TRBV5-6 to TRBJ2-5; 11 positions match TRBD1. This CDR3 has 14 residues. CDR1 and CDR2 (germline): SGHDT, YYEEEE. After removal of 4 bases from V and 4 bases from J, the junction contained 3 bases not matched to a gene. The CDR3: CASSGTGGGETQYF. The CDR3 region has the DNA TGTGCCAGCAGCGGGACAGGGGGAGGAGAGACCCAGTACTTC. Full variable domain (outside the CDR3, taken from reference TRBV5-6 and TRBJ2-5): DAGVTQSPTHLIKTRGQQVTLRCSPKSGHDTVSWYQQALGQGPQFIFQYYEEEERQRGNFPDRFSGHQFPNYSSELNVNALLLGDSALYLCASSGTGGGETQYFGPGTRLLVL.

This chain links TRBV19 with TRBJ2-5; maybe TRBD1 (6 bases). The CDR3 covers 14 residues. The germline V gene encodes CDR1 LNHDA and CDR2 SQIVND (reference sequence). V was pared by 9 bases and J by 1 base, with 15 bases between. The CDR3 spells CASSRSDSQETQYF. For the CDR3, the DNA is TGTGCCAGCAGCCGCTCGGACAGCCAAGAGACCCAGTACTTC.

This clonotype has a handful of counts. V usage is TRBV7-9 and J usage is TRBJ1-5; 12 bases align to TRBD1. The CDR3 has 18 residues. Looked up from germline, CDR1 is SEHNR and CDR2 is FQNEAQ (reference sequence). With 4 bases clipped from V and 6 bases from J, the junction kept 13 bases outside the gene matches. This CDR3 is CASSSATGQGAKGQPQHF. The CDR3 DNA follows: TGTGCCAGCAGCTCCGCAACGGGACAGGGGGCAAAGGGTCAGCCCCAGCATTTT. Full variable domain (missing parts from reference TRBV7-9 and TRBJ1-5): DTGVSQNPRHKITKRGQNVTFRCDPISEHNRLYWYRQTLGQGPEFLTYFQNEAQLEKSRLLSDRFSAERPKGSFSTLEIQRTEQGDSAMYLCASSSATGQGAKGQPQHFGDGTRLSIL.

V usage is TRBV6-2 or TRBV6-3 and J usage is TRBJ1-5; D may be TRBD1 (5 bases). Trimming pared 5 bases from V and 0 bases from J, leaving 20 bases between. Germline lookup yields CDR1 MNHEY and CDR2 SVGEGT. This CDR3 spans 18 amino acids. CDR3 DNA: TGTGCCAGCAGTCGGACGGCCACAGGACTCCATAGCAATCAGCCCCAGCATTTT. Its translation: CASSRTATGLHSNQPQHF.

This clonotype appeared many times. This chain uses TRBV5-1 with TRBJ2-7; 8 bases fit TRBD1. V shed 1 base and J 5 bases; nucleotides not matched to a gene: 8. The germline V gene encodes CDR1 SGHRS and CDR2 YFSETQ. The CDR3 contains 15 residues. The CDR3 region is CASSLPGTGIHEQYF. In nucleotides, the CDR3 is TGCGCCAGCAGCTTGCCCGGGACAGGAATCCACGAGCAGTACTTC. Complete variable domain (other parts from reference TRBV5-1 and TRBJ2-7): KAGVTQTPRYLIKTRGQQVTLSCSPISGHRSVSWYQQTPGQGLQFLFEYFSETQRNKGNFPGRFSGRQFSNSRSEMNVSTLELGDSALYLCASSLPGTGIHEQYFGPGTRLTVT.

The chain couples TRBV28 to TRBJ2-7; possibly TRBD1 or TRBD2 for D (5 bases each). V was pared by 4 bases and J by 2 bases, with 9 bases between. Looked up from germline, CDR1 is MDHEN and CDR2 is SYDVKM. The CDR3 runs to 13 residues. The CDR3 DNA sequence: TGTGCCAGCAGTTACGGGGACGCCTACGAGCAGTACTTC. This encodes CASSYGDAYEQYF. Full variable domain (missing parts from reference TRBV28 and TRBJ2-7): DVKVTQSSRYLVKRTGEKVFLECVQDMDHENMFWYRQDPGLGLRLIYFSYDVKMKEKGDIPEGYSVSREKKERFSLILESASTNQTSMYLCASSYGDAYEQYFGPGTRLTVT.

This rearrangement joins TRBV20-1 to TRBJ1-1; TRBD1 is a possible D gene (5 bases). The CDR3 covers 13 residues. CDR1 is DFQATT and CDR2 is SNEGSKA in the germline V gene (reference sequence). The V end was cut by 6 bases, the J end by 1 base, with 12 bases between. CDR3: CSAAGQKNTEAFF. The CDR3 nucleotides read TGCAGTGCCGCGGGGCAGAAGAACACTGAAGCTTTCTTT.

This rearrangement joins TRBV3-1 to TRBJ2-3; possibly TRBD2 for D (7 bases). Trimming took 4 bases from V and 2 from J, leaving 16 bases between them. The germline V gene has CDR1 LGHDT and CDR2 YNNKEL (reference sequence). This CDR3 spans 16 amino acids. The CDR3 is CASSRGGGGSTDTQYF. The CDR3 DNA reads as TGTGCCAGCAGCCGTGGAGGGGGGGGATCCACAGATACGCAGTATTTT.

This clonotype was detected only once. A much larger clone sits a single nucleotide away, making a read error possible. The V and J genes are TRBV5-1 and TRBJ2-5; the D call may be TRBD1 or TRBD2 (5 bases each). The CDR3 has 13 residues. Germline V CDR1 and CDR2: SGHRS, YFSETQ. The CDR3 loop reads CASNLMGEETQYF. The CDR3 DNA reads TGCGCCAGCAACTTGATGGGGGAAGAGACCCAGTACTTC.

V and J are TRBV4-3 and TRBJ1-6; D gene uncertain. Trimming cost V 0 bases and J 0 bases, with 6 bases left between them. In germline, CDR1 is LGHNA, CDR2 YSLEER. The CDR3 spans 16 residues. The CDR3 bases are TGCGCCAGCAGCCAAGAATACCACTCCTATAATTCACCCCTCCACTTT. Protein sequence: CASSQEYHSYNSPLHF.

A few counts support this clonotype. V usage is TRBV28 and J usage is TRBJ1-6, with D hard to call. The CDR3 is 15 amino acids. Germline assignment: CDR1 MDHEN and CDR2 SYDVKM. V lost 4 bases and J 0 bases, leaving 7 bases between the germline ends. The CDR3 here is CASSWASSYNSPLHF. As DNA, the CDR3 is TGTGCCAGCAGTTGGGCCAGCTCCTATAATTCACCCCTCCACTTT.

The rearrangement uses TRBV14 and TRBJ2-7, with 9 bases aligning to TRBD2. With the DNA end fitting TRBJ2-5 better, the J assignment may be wrong. Germline V gene lookup returns CDR1 SGHDN and CDR2 FVKESK. The CDR3 is 15 residues long. The CDR3 is CASSQVAGVGSTQYF. The CDR3, as DNA: TGTGCCAGCAGCCAGGTAGCGGGAGTTGGCTCGACCCAGTACTTC.

On this clonotype: The conserved closing phenylalanine or tryptophan is absent in this CDR3, likely reflecting a read error. It is unclear where the CDR3 begins or ends on the DNA, so no DNA is shown, and the CDR3 is as TCRdb lists it. This rearrangement joins TRBV29-1 to TRBJ1-2; the table assigns TRBD1, which was not confirmed against the DNA. CDR1 is SQVTM, CDR2 ANQGSEA, per germline. The CDR3 totals 14 residues, both ends included. The CDR3 sequence is CSVFFGGHQEWLHL.

The V gene is TRBV10-3, the J gene TRBJ1-5, with 7 nucleotides matching TRBD1. Germline CDR1 reads ENHRY; CDR2 reads SYGVKD. The J segment lost 0 bases and the V segment lost 10 bases, leaving 3 bases of the junction unmatched. The CDR3 runs 13 residues. CDR3 region: CATGQDSNQPQHF. In nucleotides, the CDR3 is TGTGCCACCGGACAGGATAGCAATCAGCCCCAGCATTTT.

This rearrangement joins TRBV7-2 to TRBJ2-3; tentatively, D is TRBD1 (5 bases). This CDR3 region has 14 residues. The V and J ends lost 0 bases and 2 bases respectively, with 6 bases between them. Germline V gives CDR1 SGHTA, CDR2 FQGNSA. The CDR3 loop reads CASSLARVTDTQYF. DNA of the CDR3: TGTGCCAGCAGCTTAGCCAGGGTCACAGATACGCAGTATTTT.

This clonotype was counted between two and nine times. The J gene is TRBJ2-7, the V gene TRBV6-6, with a possible D match to TRBD1 (6 bases). Trimming removed 1 base at V and 3 bases at J, with 10 bases between. The CDR3 has 14 amino acids. The germline V gene encodes CDR1 MNHNY and CDR2 SVGAGI (reference sequence). CDR3 sequence reads: CASSYLQGNYEQYF. The DNA for the CDR3 is TGTGCCAGCAGTTACTTACAGGGAAACTACGAGCAGTACTTC.

This clonotype was seen only a few times. The V gene is TRBV5-1, the J gene TRBJ1-5, with a tentative D call TRBD1 (6 bases). Per germline, CDR1 SGHRS and CDR2 YFSETQ. The CDR3 loop spans 15 amino acids. V was clipped by 1 base and J by 3 bases, with 11 bases between them. CDR3 protein: CASSLNTGANQPQHF. The CDR3 DNA follows: TGCGCCAGCAGCTTGAATACGGGGGCCAATCAGCCCCAGCATTTT.

The chain combines TRBV15 with TRBJ1-2, with a tentative D call TRBD1 (6 bases). CDR1 is LNHNV, CDR2 YYDKDF, per germline (reference sequence). The V end was cut by 4 bases, the J end by 7 bases, with 19 bases between. This CDR3 contains 15 residues. CDR3 bases: TGTGCCACCAGCACCGTCCTCTCGGGGGCAGGTGGCTACACCTTC. Amino acid sequence: CATSTVLSGAGGYTF.

V is TRBV6-6 and J is TRBJ1-1; 8 bases line up with TRBD1. This CDR3 comprises 13 residues. CDR1 is MNHNY, CDR2 SVGAGI, per germline (reference sequence). With V trimmed by 10 bases and J by 0 bases, 4 bases remained unmatched. Written as DNA, the CDR3 is TGTGCCATCGACAGGGGTTTGAACACTGAAGCTTTCTTT. It encodes CAIDRGLNTEAFF.

This clonotype was observed a handful of times. The V call is TRBV6-2 or TRBV6-3, the J call TRBJ2-3; D is unclear. The CDR3 spans 12 residues. From germline, CDR1 is MNHEY and CDR2 SVGEGT. V was cut by 8 bases and J by 0 bases, with 6 bases left in between. The CDR3 here is CASESSTDTQYF. The CDR3 region has the DNA TGTGCCAGCGAGTCCAGCACAGATACGCAGTATTTT.

V gene TRBV20-1 combines with J gene TRBJ1-6, with TRBD1 matching 9 bases. Germline V gene lookup returns CDR1 DFQATT and CDR2 SNEGSKA (reference sequence). This CDR3 spans 15 amino acids. The trim removed 5 bases at V and 5 bases at J, leaving 7 bases unmatched. CDR3 protein: CSAPIRTGDNSPLHF. The DNA of the CDR3 is TGCAGTGCTCCTATTCGGACAGGGGATAATTCACCCCTCCACTTT.

In this sample, this clonotype turned up many times. The chain links TRBV20-1 to TRBJ2-1; maybe TRBD1 (5 bases). The CDR3 extends over 13 amino acids. From germline, CDR1 is DFQATT and CDR2 SNEGSKA (reference sequence). CDR3 in amino acids: CSTDKGQVNEQFF. The CDR3, as DNA: TGCAGCACGGACAAGGGTCAGGTGAATGAGCAGTTCTTC.

This clonotype was recorded many times. The V gene is TRBV28, the J gene TRBJ2-7; D might be TRBD2 (5 bases). Per the germline V gene, CDR1 is MDHEN and CDR2 is SYDVKM. The CDR3 has 16 residues. V was trimmed by 4 bases and J by 2 bases, leaving 18 bases between them. For the CDR3, the DNA is TGTGCCAGCAGTTACCCCCGACTAAGTCCCACCTACGAGCAGTACTTC. Translating gives CASSYPRLSPTYEQYF.

The rearrangement uses TRBV14 and TRBJ1-2; no definite D call. Per germline, CDR1 SGHDN and CDR2 FVKESK. V lost 0 bases and J lost 8, with 10 bases in between. The CDR3 totals 13 residues. The CDR3 DNA sequence: TGTGCCAGCAGCCAAGATGTGGTTGGCGGCTACACCTTC. This gives the protein CASSQDVVGGYTF.

This clonotype was observed at least ten times. V and J are TRBV20-1 and TRBJ2-7; 12 bases align to TRBD2. With 6 bases clipped from V and 6 bases from J, the junction kept 12 bases outside the gene matches. This CDR3 comprises 15 residues. CDR1 is DFQATT, CDR2 SNEGSKA, per germline (reference sequence). Here the CDR3 reads CSATGTSGHRGEQYF. The CDR3 nucleotides read TGCAGTGCAACTGGGACTAGCGGGCACCGGGGCGAGCAGTACTTC.

This clonotype was seen a few times. The chain recombines TRBV27 with TRBJ2-3; no clear D gene. The CDR3 is 14 residues long. In germline, CDR1 is MNHEY, CDR2 SMNVEV (reference sequence). Trimming pared 4 bases from V and 5 bases from J, leaving 13 bases between. CDR3 sequence reads: CASSSQTPRDTQYF. The CDR3 coding sequence is TGTGCCAGCAGTTCCCAGACTCCAAGAGATACGCAGTATTTT.

The chain is built from TRBV29-1 and TRBJ2-5, with D possibly being TRBD1 (5 bases). The J call is doubtful: the DNA matches TRBJ2-1 better. Germline values: CDR1 SQVTM, CDR2 ANQGSEA. This CDR3 comprises 15 residues. The CDR3 coding sequence is TGCAGCGTTGAAGCTATAACAGGCTCCCAAGAGACCCAGTTCTTC. Translated: CSVEAITGSQETQFF.

Here the CDR3 reads CASSYAGTGEETQYF. CDR3 coding DNA: TGTGCCAGCAGTTACGCTGGGACAGGGGAAGAGACCCAGTACTTC. The chain links TRBV6-5 to TRBJ2-5; 10 bases are shared with TRBD1. The CDR3 is 15 residues long. From germline, CDR1 is MNHEY and CDR2 SVGAGI. The V and J ends lost 2 bases and 3 bases, in that order; junction bases with no gene match: 3.

The chain employs TRBV14 and TRBJ2-1; 9 nucleotides match TRBD1. Germline CDR1 reads SGHDN; CDR2 reads FVKESK. The CDR3 length is 18 residues. V lost 3 bases and J lost 7; bases outside the gene matches: 16. In nucleotides, the CDR3 is TGTGCCAGCAGCCACGGAAAACCCCGGGACAGGGAGGAAAATGAGCAGTTCTTC. Translated, it gives CASSHGKPRDREENEQFF.